This is a list of T cell receptor beta chains from one sample in a study of blood T cell repertoires in COVID-19. The protocol was immunoSEQ multiplex PCR, while the TCRdb copy is restricted to in-frame clones and leaves out a portion. The data show about 120,000 clones, around 77% seen once. The sequenced material came from peripheral blood. The receptors were sampled from a human donor in a cohort sampled during active COVID-19. CDR3s include the opening cysteine and the closing phenylalanine or tryptophan. D genes are given only for firm matches. Clone size is not always given. Where it is, it says once, few, many or a class for expanded clones.

D gene: .; J gene: TRBJ1-1; V gene: TRBV5-1; clone size: .; CDR3 DNA: TGCGCCAGCAGCCCCACCCTGGGCACCAACACTGAAGCTTTCTTT; CDR3 protein: CASSPTLGTNTEAFF
D gene: TRBD1; J gene: TRBJ1-2; V gene: TRBV19; clone size: .; CDR3 DNA: TGTGCCAGTAGCCCCATCCCGGACAGGAGTAACTATGGCTACACCTTC; CDR3 protein: CASSPIPDRSNYGYTF
D gene: TRBD2; J gene: TRBJ2-7; V gene: TRBV7-9; clone size: .; CDR3 DNA: TGTGCCAGCAGCCATAGCGGGAGATCGCCCTACGAGCAGTACTTC; CDR3 protein: CASSHSGRSPYEQYF
D gene: .; J gene: TRBJ1-1; V gene: TRBV5-1; clone size: .; CDR3 DNA: TGCGCCAGCAGCTCCTCCCCCGGGGGTGTCACTGAAGCTTTCTTT; CDR3 protein: CASSSSPGGVTEAFF
D gene: .; J gene: TRBJ1-2; V gene: TRBV12-3/TRBV12-4; clone size: .; CDR3 DNA: TGTGCCAGCAGCCCACAGGGTTACTATGGCTACACCTTC; CDR3 protein: CASSPQGYYGYTF
D gene: TRBD1; J gene: TRBJ2-4; V gene: TRBV5-4; clone size: .; CDR3 DNA: TGTGCCAGCAGCCTCGGGACAGGAGACATTCAGTACTTC; CDR3 protein: CASSLGTGDIQYF
D gene: .; J gene: TRBJ2-1; V gene: TRBV15; clone size: .; CDR3 DNA: TGTGCCACCAGCAGAGATCTGCACAGGGCATACAATGAGCAGTTCTTC; CDR3 protein: CATSRDLHRAYNEQFF
D gene: .; J gene: TRBJ1-2; V gene: TRBV5-1; clone size: many; CDR3 DNA: TGCGCCAGCAGCCTGGCAGGGGACTATGGCTACACCTTC; CDR3 protein: CASSLAGDYGYTF
D gene: .; J gene: TRBJ2-7; V gene: TRBV7-9; clone size: .; CDR3 DNA: TGTGCCAGCAGTTTACAGGGCCTCTCCTACGAGCAGTACTTC; CDR3 protein: CASSLQGLSYEQYF
D gene: TRBD2; J gene: TRBJ2-5; V gene: TRBV24-1; clone size: .; CDR3 DNA: TGTGCCACCAGTGATGGGACTAGCGGGATTAAAACTTACCAAGAGACCCAGTACTTC; CDR3 protein: CATSDGTSGIKTYQETQYF
D gene: .; J gene: TRBJ1-1; V gene: TRBV6-5; clone size: .; CDR3 DNA: TGTGCCACTACGGGCGGGGAGAACACTGAAGCTTTCTTT; CDR3 protein: CATTGGENTEAFF
D gene: .; J gene: TRBJ2-2; V gene: TRBV9; clone size: .; CDR3 DNA: TGTGCCAGCAGCGTATGGGGGGACACCGGGGAGCTGTTTTTT; CDR3 protein: CASSVWGDTGELFF
D gene: .; J gene: TRBJ1-6; V gene: TRBV27; clone size: .; CDR3 DNA: TGTGCCAGCAGTTTATTCCCCCTCGGAGGGGACTCACCCCTCCACTTT; CDR3 protein: CASSLFPLGGDSPLHF
D gene: .; J gene: TRBJ1-5; V gene: TRBV5-5; clone size: .; CDR3 DNA: TGTGCCAGCAGCTTGTTAGCGGGGGGAGGCCAGCCCCAGCATTTT; CDR3 protein: CASSLLAGGGQPQHF
D gene: .; J gene: TRBJ1-3; V gene: TRBV18; clone size: .; CDR3 DNA: TGTGCCAGCTCACCAAGAGGGACACAGAGCTCTGGAAACACCATATATTTT; CDR3 protein: CASSPRGTQSSGNTIYF
D gene: .; J gene: TRBJ2-3; V gene: TRBV2; clone size: .; CDR3 DNA: TGTGCCAGCAGTGAGGGCACAAGCACAGATACGCAGTATTTT; CDR3 protein: CASSEGTSTDTQYF
D gene: .; J gene: TRBJ1-1; V gene: TRBV5-6; clone size: .; CDR3 DNA: TGTGCCAGCAGTCCTGACACCAACACTGAAGCTTTCTTT; CDR3 protein: CASSPDTNTEAFF
D gene: .; J gene: TRBJ2-7; V gene: TRBV2; clone size: once; CDR3 DNA: TGTGCCAGCGGGACACCTAACTACGAGCAGTACTTC; CDR3 protein: CASGTPNYEQYF
D gene: .; J gene: TRBJ2-2; V gene: TRBV19; clone size: .; CDR3 DNA: TGTGCCAGTAGTGAGTTTCCTAAAACCGGGGAGCTGTTTTTT; CDR3 protein: CASSEFPKTGELFF
D gene: .; J gene: TRBJ2-7; V gene: TRBV3-1/TRBV3-2; clone size: once; CDR3 DNA: TGTGCCAGCAGCCGTCGAGCGGAGCCCACCTACGAGCAGTACTTC; CDR3 protein: CASSRRAEPTYEQYF
D gene: TRBD2; J gene: TRBJ2-7; V gene: TRBV4-2; clone size: once; CDR3 DNA: TGTGCCAGCAGCCGGATAGCGGGAGACTCCTACGAGCAGTACTTC; CDR3 protein: CASSRIAGDSYEQYF
D gene: .; J gene: TRBJ2-7; V gene: TRBV4-1; clone size: .; CDR3 DNA: TGCGCCAGCAGCCAACGGACAGCATACGAGCAGTACTTC; CDR3 protein: CASSQRTAYEQYF
D gene: TRBD1; J gene: TRBJ1-6; V gene: TRBV27; clone size: .; CDR3 DNA: TGTGCCAGCAGTTCGACAGGGTTGGGTTCACCCCTCCACTTT; CDR3 protein: CASSSTGLGSPLHF
D gene: TRBD2; J gene: TRBJ2-7; V gene: TRBV6-1; clone size: .; CDR3 DNA: TGTGCCAGCAGTGATCGGGGGGGGGCCCCGTCCTACGAGCAGTACTTC; CDR3 protein: CASSDRGGAPSYEQYF
D gene: .; J gene: TRBJ1-5; V gene: TRBV16; clone size: .; CDR3 DNA: TGTGCCAGCAGCCTCGCGGGGCTAGGCAATCAGCCCCAGCATTTT; CDR3 protein: CASSLAGLGNQPQHF
D gene: .; J gene: TRBJ2-5; V gene: TRBV6-1; clone size: .; CDR3 DNA: TGTGCCAGCAGTGAAAGGCAGCGGAGTCCCCTAGAGACCCAGTACTTC; CDR3 protein: CASSERQRSPLETQYF
D gene: .; J gene: TRBJ1-4; V gene: TRBV15; clone size: once; CDR3 DNA: TGTGCCACCCATGACAGGAAGAATGAAAAACTGTTTTTT; CDR3 protein: CATHDRKNEKLFF
D gene: .; J gene: TRBJ1-1; V gene: TRBV27; clone size: .; CDR3 DNA: TGTGCCAGCAGTTACCGGGGGTCCTTGAACACTGAAGCTTTCTTT; CDR3 protein: CASSYRGSLNTEAFF
D gene: .; J gene: TRBJ2-7; V gene: TRBV7-4; clone size: once; CDR3 DNA: TGTGCCAGCAGCTTGGGGGGACGGGACTACGAGCAGTACTTC; CDR3 protein: CASSLGGRDYEQYF
D gene: .; J gene: TRBJ1-1; V gene: TRBV27; clone size: once; CDR3 DNA: TGTGCCAGCAGTTTAGACGGGGGGCAAAGGACTGAAGCTTTCTTT; CDR3 protein: CASSLDGGQRTEAFF
D gene: .; J gene: TRBJ2-7; V gene: TRBV6-1; clone size: .; CDR3 DNA: TGTGCCAGCAGTGAGCAAGCCAAACCTCTCTACGAGCAGTACTTC; CDR3 protein: CASSEQAKPLYEQYF
D gene: .; J gene: TRBJ2-1; V gene: TRBV30; clone size: few; CDR3 DNA: TGTGCCTGGAGTCCTCGGACCGAGGGTGAGCAGTTCTTC; CDR3 protein: CAWSPRTEGEQFF
D gene: .; J gene: TRBJ2-7; V gene: TRBV7-2; clone size: few; CDR3 DNA: TGTGCCAGCAGCCCTGGGCTAGCCGTCAACGAGCAGTACTTC; CDR3 protein: CASSPGLAVNEQYF
D gene: TRBD1; J gene: TRBJ2-3; V gene: TRBV7-9; clone size: .; CDR3 DNA: TGTGCCAGCAGCTTTCGGGACAGGGACACAGATACGCAGTATTTT; CDR3 protein: CASSFRDRDTDTQYF
D gene: .; J gene: TRBJ2-2; V gene: TRBV7-6; clone size: .; CDR3 DNA: TGTGCCAGCAGCTTAGTAGCATCGGGACACCTCACCGGGGAGCTGTTTTTT; CDR3 protein: CASSLVASGHLTGELFF
D gene: .; J gene: TRBJ2-2; V gene: TRBV24-1; clone size: few; CDR3 DNA: TGTGCCGCGGGGGCGAGAATCGACACCGGGGAGCTGTTTTTT; CDR3 protein: CAAGARIDTGELFF
D gene: TRBD1; J gene: TRBJ2-3; V gene: TRBV9; clone size: .; CDR3 DNA: TGTGCCAGCAGCGTAGGAACAGGGGGCAGAGATACGCAGTATTTT; CDR3 protein: CASSVGTGGRDTQYF
D gene: TRBD1; J gene: TRBJ2-7; V gene: TRBV5-4; clone size: .; CDR3 DNA: TGTGCCAGCAGCATTAGGACAGGGGGCTCCTACGAGCAGTACTTC; CDR3 protein: CASSIRTGGSYEQYF
D gene: .; J gene: TRBJ2-7; V gene: TRBV30; clone size: .; CDR3 DNA: TGTGCCTGGGCCACGGACAGCAGCTCCTACGAGCAGTACTTC; CDR3 protein: CAWATDSSSYEQYF
D gene: .; J gene: TRBJ2-7; V gene: TRBV19; clone size: few; CDR3 DNA: TGTGCCAGTAGTATCACCTGGGGGGACCGTGGGTACGAGCAGTACTTC; CDR3 protein: CASSITWGDRGYEQYF
D gene: TRBD2; J gene: TRBJ2-7; V gene: TRBV4-1; clone size: .; CDR3 DNA: TGCGCCAGCAGCCAAGTCCTAGCGGACTCCTACGAGCAGTACTTC; CDR3 protein: CASSQVLADSYEQYF
D gene: .; J gene: TRBJ2-7; V gene: TRBV28; clone size: .; CDR3 DNA: TGTGCCAGCAGTTCTCGAATAGAGTACGAGCAGTACTTC; CDR3 protein: CASSSRIEYEQYF
D gene: .; J gene: TRBJ1-2; V gene: TRBV6-1; clone size: few; CDR3 DNA: TGTGCCAGCAGTGAAGTTCATGGGGCCGCTAACTATGGCTACACCTTC; CDR3 protein: CASSEVHGAANYGYTF